The next 30 T cell receptor beta chains were all read from a single sample in a study of OX40 agonist ivuxolimab in advanced cancers. Library construction relied on the immunoSEQ multiplex PCR assay. TCRdb stores this immuneACCESS table with in-frame sequences only. Part of the clones is absent; in the studies checked, under half of the shortfall reflects unresolved V genes, and no reason is known for the rest. The sample contains over 15,000 clones, about four fifths of them found a single time. The ten largest clones capture over 20% of the sample. This specimen consisted of CD4+ or CD8+ T cells sorted from blood, obtained in a trial of the OX40 agonist ivuxolimab. The receptors come from an adult with an advanced solid tumor such as melanoma, head and neck, liver or kidney cancer.

The chain is built from TRBV6-5 and TRBJ1-3; the D gene is possibly TRBD1 (5 bases). CDR1 is MNHEY and CDR2 is SVGAGI in the germline V gene. The V gene lost 4 bases and the J gene lost 0 bases, with 13 bases spanning the gap. This CDR3 has 16 residues. The CDR3 sequence is CASSFGTADSGNTIYF. CDR3 in DNA: TGTGCCAGCAGTTTTGGGACGGCAGACTCTGGAAACACCATATATTTT.

The rearrangement uses TRBV28 and TRBJ1-3; the D is unclear. V was cut by 3 bases and J by 9 bases, with 12 bases left in between. The CDR3 extends over 13 amino acids. In germline, CDR1 is MDHEN, CDR2 SYDVKM. The CDR3 sequence is CASSFVGLGTIYF. The CDR3 nucleotides are TGTGCCAGCAGTTTTGTAGGGTTAGGCACCATATATTTT.

As regards this clone: Different DNA sequences within this sample yield the same CDR3. The rearrangement uses TRBV29-1 and TRBJ2-1; D unclear. V lost 2 bases and J 6 bases, leaving 5 bases between the germline ends. The germline gives CDR1 SQVTM, CDR2 ANQGSEA. This CDR3 is built from 11 residues. CDR3 DNA sequence: TGCAGCGTTGAAAGAGTCAATGAGCAGTTCTTC. Translated, it gives CSVERVNEQFF.

The chain employs TRBV7-3 and TRBJ1-1, with 8 bases fitting TRBD1. Trimming cost V 8 bases and J 6 bases; bases outside gene matches: 8. The CDR3 covers 13 residues. CDR1 SGHTA and CDR2 FQGTGA come from the germline V gene. The CDR3 nucleotides are TGTGCCAGCTCGGACAGGGCGGGCGCTGAAGCTTTCTTT. The encoded protein is CASSDRAGAEAFF.

The rearrangement joins TRBV5-1 to TRBJ1-1; D is uncertain. V lost 7 bases and J 1 base, leaving 17 bases between the germline ends. CDR3 length equals 15 residues. Germline loops: CDR1 SGHRS, CDR2 YFSETQ. The CDR3, as DNA: TGCGCCAGCGGAGCATTTGCGGACCAGAACACTGAAGCTTTCTTT. Its protein is CASGAFADQNTEAFF.

The CDR3 DNA reads as TGTGCCAGCAGTCTCAGGGACACGAACAATGAGCAGTTCTTC. It yields the protein CASSLRDTNNEQFF. V and J are TRBV27 and TRBJ2-1; TRBD1 is a possible D gene (6 bases). Trimming took off 5 bases at V and 5 bases at J, with 13 bases between the two ends. Germline CDR1 reads MNHEY; CDR2 reads SMNVEV (reference sequence). The CDR3 totals 14 residues.

V and J are TRBV4-2 and TRBJ1-1, with TRBD1 as a possible D gene (6 bases). The CDR3 loop spans 14 amino acids. Germline V CDR1 and CDR2: LGHNA, YNFKEQ. With 8 bases removed from V and 1 base from J, the gap between germline ends came to 14 bases. This CDR3 is CASCRGGENTEAFF. CDR3 coding DNA: TGTGCCAGCTGCAGAGGGGGAGAGAACACTGAAGCTTTCTTT.

The J gene is TRBJ2-3, the V gene TRBV5-4; the D gene could be TRBD1 or TRBD2 (5 bases each). The ends were cut back, 3 bases at V and 3 bases at J, with 5 bases in the middle. Germline CDR1 SGHNT, CDR2 YYREEE (reference sequence). The CDR3 contains 12 residues. The CDR3 DNA is TGTGCCAGCAGCTGGGGGACAGATACGCAGTATTTT. Amino acids: CASSWGTDTQYF.

In DNA form, the CDR3 reads TGTGCCAGCAGCCCTTTTATTGGGGGGAACTACGAGCAGTACTTC. Amino acid sequence: CASSPFIGGNYEQYF. J is TRBJ2-7 and V is TRBV28; D may be TRBD2 (6 bases). Trimming removed 6 bases at V and 3 bases at J, with 18 bases between. The CDR3 extends over 15 amino acids. Germline CDR1 is MDHEN and CDR2 is SYDVKM.

The CDR3 reads CAFLRGGYKHVNTGELFF. The CDR3 DNA sequence: TGTGCCTTCCTACGCGGGGGGTATAAGCATGTGAACACCGGGGAGCTGTTTTTT. The rearrangement links TRBV21-1 to TRBJ2-2; the D call of TRBD2 is as the table states it, not checked on the DNA. TRBV21-1 is marked as a pseudogene. This CDR3 has 18 amino acids.

V and J are TRBV7-9 and TRBJ1-1; D unresolved. V lost 5 bases, J lost 0 bases, and 13 bases lay in between. The CDR3 spans 15 residues. From germline, CDR1 is SEHNR and CDR2 FQNEAQ (reference sequence). CDR3 residues: CASSPRTGLNTEAFF. The CDR3 nucleotides are TGTGCCAGCAGCCCCCGGACGGGATTGAACACTGAAGCTTTCTTT. Supplemented by reference TRBV7-9 and TRBJ1-1, the full variable domain reads DTGVSQNPRHKITKRGQNVTFRCDPISEHNRLYWYRQTLGQGPEFLTYFQNEAQLEKSRLLSDRFSAERPKGSFSTLEIQRTEQGDSAMYLCASSPRTGLNTEAFFGQGTRLTVV.

This clone was detected ten times or more. The V call is TRBV30, the J call TRBJ1-2; 7 nucleotides match TRBD1. Germline CDR1 is GTSNPN and CDR2 is SVGIG (reference sequence). This CDR3 is built from 16 residues. The trim removed 1 base at V and 3 bases at J, leaving 11 bases unmatched. As DNA, the CDR3 is TGTGCCTGGAGTGGGTCAGGGGGACACGAGTACTATGGCTACACCTTC. Translating it yields CAWSGSGGHEYYGYTF.

The V call is TRBV11-2, the J call TRBJ1-1; D may be TRBD1 (6 bases). V shed 4 bases and J shed 8 bases, with 14 bases lying between them. Per germline, CDR1 SGHAT and CDR2 FQNNGV. The CDR3 has 13 residues. CDR3: CASSSVAQGEAFF. The CDR3 DNA follows: TGTGCCAGCAGCTCCGTCGCGCAGGGGGAAGCTTTCTTT. The whole variable domain, remainder taken from reference TRBV11-2 and TRBJ1-1, is EAGVAQSPRYKIIEKRQSVAFWCNPISGHATLYWYQQILGQGPKLLIQFQNNGVVDDSQLPKDRFSAERLKGVDSTLKIQPAKLEDSAVYLCASSSVAQGEAFFGQGTRLTVV.

The chain combines TRBV4-3 with TRBJ2-7; TRBD1 agrees at 7 bases. With V trimmed by 3 bases and J by 6 bases, 14 bases remained unmatched. CDR3 length: 16 amino acids. Germline V lookup: CDR1 LGHNA, CDR2 YSLEER. The CDR3: CASSHTSGTATAEQYF. Written as DNA, the CDR3 is TGCGCCAGCAGCCACACCTCCGGGACAGCCACCGCCGAGCAGTACTTC.

The J gene is TRBJ2-2, the V gene TRBV4-1; D is uncertain. The CDR3 has 14 amino acids. V was clipped by 1 base and J by 2 bases, with 5 bases between them. Germline CDR1 reads MGHRA; CDR2 reads YSYEKL. This CDR3 reads CASSQAQNTGELFF. DNA for the CDR3: TGCGCCAGCAGCCAAGCACAAAACACCGGGGAGCTGTTTTTT.

This clone was recorded a few times. This sequence joins TRBV5-1 and TRBJ2-7; D unresolved. V was trimmed by 4 bases and J by 1 base, leaving 3 bases between them. Germline lookup yields CDR1 SGHRS and CDR2 YFSETQ. There are 11 residues in the CDR3. This CDR3 is CASSQSYEQYF. DNA for the CDR3: TGCGCCAGCAGCCAGTCCTACGAGCAGTACTTC.

This clone was found once. The chain links TRBV7-9 to TRBJ2-7; TRBD1 might be the D (6 bases). V was cut by 5 bases and J by 2 bases, with 13 bases left in between. The CDR3 is 14 residues long. Per germline, CDR1 SEHNR and CDR2 FQNEAQ (reference sequence). The CDR3 region is CASSRRQDPYEQYF. The CDR3 DNA sequence: TGTGCCAGCAGCCGTAGACAGGACCCCTACGAGCAGTACTTC.

This clone was seen only a few times. V usage is TRBV30 and J usage is TRBJ2-1; no firm D call. CDR3 length equals 10 residues. V was cut by 5 bases and J by 8 bases, with 7 bases left in between. Germline V gene data show CDR1 as GTSNPN and CDR2 as SVGIG (reference sequence). CDR3 nucleotides: TGTGCCTGGGCGATTGATGAGCAGTTCTTC. Its protein product is CAWAIDEQFF.

V usage is TRBV4-2 and J usage is TRBJ2-3, with a tentative D call TRBD2 (6 bases). In germline, CDR1 is LGHNA, CDR2 YNFKEQ. The CDR3 loop spans 16 amino acids. Trimming shortened V by 1 base and J by 2 bases, and 13 bases separated the two germline ends. The CDR3 region is CASSQGTGELTDTQYF. DNA for the CDR3: TGTGCCAGCAGCCAAGGGACGGGGGAGCTCACAGATACGCAGTATTTT.

The rearrangement links TRBV18 to TRBJ1-5, with 12 bases fitting TRBD1. Germline CDR1 is KGHSH and CDR2 is LQKENI. This CDR3 is 19 amino acids long. With V trimmed by 3 bases and J by 0 bases, 9 bases remained unmatched. CDR3 sequence reads: CASSPTGTGGFNSNQPQHF. The DNA for the CDR3 is TGTGCCAGCTCACCTACCGGGACAGGGGGCTTTAATAGCAATCAGCCCCAGCATTTT.

This sequence joins TRBV19 and TRBJ2-7; D is perhaps TRBD2 (5 bases). In germline, CDR1 is LNHDA, CDR2 SQIVND (reference sequence). Trimming left V 5 bases short and J 2 bases short, with 10 bases between. This CDR3 contains 13 residues. The CDR3 is CASSWSGAYEQYF. In DNA, the CDR3 is TGTGCCAGTAGTTGGAGCGGTGCCTACGAGCAGTACTTC.

J is TRBJ2-7 and V is TRBV29-1; D is undetermined. V was pared by 5 bases and J by 0 bases, with 5 bases between. Germline V gives CDR1 SQVTM, CDR2 ANQGSEA. This CDR3 is 11 amino acids long. The CDR3 protein is CSVYGSYEQYF. CDR3 DNA: TGCAGCGTTTACGGCTCCTACGAGCAGTACTTC.

The sample holds one count of this clone. CDR3 coding DNA: TGTGCCAGCAGCCACCGAACCGGGACAGATGCACCCTATGGCTACACCTTC. Translated, it gives CASSHRTGTDAPYGYTF. The rearrangement joins TRBV4-2 to TRBJ1-2; 7 nucleotides align to TRBD1. CDR1 LGHNA and CDR2 YNFKEQ come from the germline V gene. V lost 3 bases and J lost 4; bases outside the gene matches: 14. The CDR3 has 17 residues.

This chain connects TRBV19 to TRBJ1-5; 8 bases match TRBD1. CDR1 and CDR2 from the germline V gene are LNHDA and SQIVND (reference sequence). With V trimmed by 1 base and J by 3 bases, 14 bases remained unmatched. The CDR3 is made up of 19 amino acids. The CDR3 coding sequence is TGTGCCAGTAGTATAGTCGGGATTCGGACAGGGAGGAACAATCAGCCCCAGCATTTT. Protein product: CASSIVGIRTGRNNQPQHF.

The chain has TRBV7-9 and TRBJ2-2; D gene unclear. The V gene lost 5 bases and the J gene lost 0 bases, with 10 bases spanning the gap. The CDR3 runs 15 residues. In germline, CDR1 is SEHNR, CDR2 FQNEAQ (reference sequence). The DNA for the CDR3 is TGTGCCAGCAGCCAAGACCGTCCGAACACCGGGGAGCTGTTTTTT. Translation gives CASSQDRPNTGELFF.

The chain links TRBV9 to TRBJ2-7, with D unresolved. The V end was cut by 0 bases, the J end by 4 bases, with 8 bases between. Germline assignment: CDR1 SGDLS and CDR2 YYNGEE. The length of the CDR3 is 13 residues. In DNA form, the CDR3 reads TGTGCCAGCAGCGTAGGGATAAGTTACGAGCAGTACTTC. It specifies CASSVGISYEQYF.

CDR3 sequence reads: CASSYEGGRGIQYF. The CDR3 DNA reads TGTGCCAGCAGTTATGAAGGGGGCCGTGGCATTCAGTACTTC. V gene TRBV6-5 combines with J gene TRBJ2-4, with 7 bases that match TRBD1. Germline V gene data show CDR1 as MNHEY and CDR2 as SVGAGI. V was pared by 3 bases and J by 9 bases, with 8 bases of the junction left unmatched. The CDR3 totals 14 residues.

V usage is TRBV6-1 and J usage is TRBJ2-7, with 10 bases identical to TRBD1. The CDR3 has 15 amino acids. CDR1 is MNHNS, CDR2 SASEGT, per germline. V shed 2 bases and J 5 bases; nucleotides not matched to a gene: 6. The CDR3 bases are TGTGCCAGCAGTGAACCGGGACAGGGGATGCACGAGCAGTACTTC. Its translation: CASSEPGQGMHEQYF.

This clone has only one observation. Additional DNA sequences in this sample encode the identical CDR3. This chain uses TRBV6-5 with TRBJ2-5; D may correspond to TRBD1 or TRBD2 (5 bases each). The germline CDR1 and CDR2 sequences are MNHEY and SVGAGI. The germline V and J ends were trimmed by 2 bases and 2 bases, with 12 bases remaining between them. The CDR3 is made up of 15 amino acids. The CDR3 bases are TGTGCCAGCAGTTACGGGACCGGCGGGCAAGAGACCCAGTACTTC. It yields the protein CASSYGTGGQETQYF.

The chain employs TRBV27 and TRBJ2-3; D is uncertain. Deletions cut 2 bases from V and 1 base from J, with 7 bases between. The CDR3 is 14 amino acids. The germline gives CDR1 MNHEY, CDR2 SMNVEV (reference sequence). CDR3 nucleotide sequence: TGTGCCAGCAGTTTAATCCCAGGCACAGATACGCAGTATTTT. This translates into CASSLIPGTDTQYF.